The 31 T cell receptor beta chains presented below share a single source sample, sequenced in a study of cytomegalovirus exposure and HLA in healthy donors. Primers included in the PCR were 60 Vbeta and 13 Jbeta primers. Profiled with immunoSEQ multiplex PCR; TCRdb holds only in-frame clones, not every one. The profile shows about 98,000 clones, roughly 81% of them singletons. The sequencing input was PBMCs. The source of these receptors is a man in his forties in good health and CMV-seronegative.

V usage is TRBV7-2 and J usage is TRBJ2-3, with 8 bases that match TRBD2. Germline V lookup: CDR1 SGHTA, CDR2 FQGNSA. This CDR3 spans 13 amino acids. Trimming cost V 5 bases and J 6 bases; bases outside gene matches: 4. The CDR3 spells CASSLRLADTQYF. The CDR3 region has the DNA TGTGCCAGCAGCCTGAGACTAGCGGATACGCAGTATTTT. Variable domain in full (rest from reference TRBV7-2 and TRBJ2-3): GAGVSQSPSNKVTEKGKDVELRCDPISGHTALYWYRQSLGQGLEFLIYFQGNSAPDKSGLPSDRFSAERTGGSVSTLTIQRTQQEDSAVYLCASSLRLADTQYFGPGTRLTVL.

CDR3 in amino acids: CASSQTGGEAEQYF. The CDR3 DNA is TGCGCCAGCAGCCAAACAGGGGGCGAAGCCGAGCAGTACTTC. The chain is built from TRBV4-1 and TRBJ2-7; 9 bases match TRBD1. Germline V gene lookup returns CDR1 MGHRA and CDR2 YSYEKL. With 2 bases clipped from V and 6 bases from J, the junction kept 5 bases outside the gene matches. The CDR3 has 14 amino acids.

The CDR3 DNA sequence: TGTGCCAGCAGTTTAAACAGGGACCGTGGAGAAAAACTGTTTTTT. Residues: CASSLNRDRGEKLFF. The rearrangement uses TRBV13 and TRBJ1-4; a possible D gene is TRBD1 (6 bases). Trimming removed 6 bases at V and 8 bases at J, with 19 bases between. CDR3 size: 15 residues. Germline-derived CDR1 and CDR2 are PRHDT and FYEKMQ (reference sequence).

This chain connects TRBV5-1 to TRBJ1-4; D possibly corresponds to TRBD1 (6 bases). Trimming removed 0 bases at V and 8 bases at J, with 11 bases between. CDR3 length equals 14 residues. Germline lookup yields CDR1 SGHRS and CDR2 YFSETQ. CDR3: CASSLALTGEKLFF. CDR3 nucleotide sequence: TGCGCCAGCAGCTTGGCCCTGACAGGAGAAAAACTGTTTTTT.

The CDR3: CASSAAGTGSANEQFF. CDR3 sequence (DNA): TGCGCCAGCAGCGCCGCCGGGACAGGGTCGGCGAATGAGCAGTTCTTC. The chain has TRBV5-1 and TRBJ2-1; 9 nucleotides agree with TRBD1. Germline trimming cut 4 bases from V and 7 bases from J; bases unmatched to any gene: 12. This CDR3 has 16 amino acids. CDR1 and CDR2 (germline): SGHRS, YFSETQ. Variable domain in full (rest from reference TRBV5-1 and TRBJ2-1): KAGVTQTPRYLIKTRGQQVTLSCSPISGHRSVSWYQQTPGQGLQFLFEYFSETQRNKGNFPGRFSGRQFSNSRSEMNVSTLELGDSALYLCASSAAGTGSANEQFFGPGTRLTVL.

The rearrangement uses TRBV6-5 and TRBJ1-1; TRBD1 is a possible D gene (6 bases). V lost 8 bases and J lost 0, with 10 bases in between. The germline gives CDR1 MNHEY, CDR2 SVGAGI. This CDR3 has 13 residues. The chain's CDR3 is CASGQHLNTEAFF. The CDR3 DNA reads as TGTGCCAGCGGACAGCACTTGAACACTGAAGCTTTCTTT.

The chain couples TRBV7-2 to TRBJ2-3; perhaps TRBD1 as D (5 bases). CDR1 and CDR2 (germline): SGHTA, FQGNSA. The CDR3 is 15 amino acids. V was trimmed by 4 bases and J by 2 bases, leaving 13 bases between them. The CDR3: CASSSQVRDTDTQYF. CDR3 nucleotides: TGTGCCAGCAGCTCCCAAGTCAGGGACACAGATACGCAGTATTTT.

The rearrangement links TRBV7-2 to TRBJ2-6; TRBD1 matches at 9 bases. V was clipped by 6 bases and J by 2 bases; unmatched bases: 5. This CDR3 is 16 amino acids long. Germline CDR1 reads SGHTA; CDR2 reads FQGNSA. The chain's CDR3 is CASRVDRGAGANVLTF. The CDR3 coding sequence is TGTGCCAGCAGGGTCGACAGGGGGGCTGGGGCCAACGTCCTGACTTTC.

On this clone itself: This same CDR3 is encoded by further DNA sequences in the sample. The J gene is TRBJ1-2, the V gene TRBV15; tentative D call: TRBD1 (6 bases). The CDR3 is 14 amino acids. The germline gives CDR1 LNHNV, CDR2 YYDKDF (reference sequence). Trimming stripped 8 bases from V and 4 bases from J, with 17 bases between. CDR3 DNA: TGTGCCACCCGAGAAGGGGGGGATCCCTATGGCTACACCTTC. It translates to CATREGGDPYGYTF. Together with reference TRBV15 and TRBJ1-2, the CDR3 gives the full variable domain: DAMVIQNPRYQVTQFGKPVTLSCSQTLNHNVMYWYQQKSSQAPKLLFHYYDKDFNNEADTPDNFQSRRPNTSFCFLDIRSPGLGDTAMYLCATREGGDPYGYTFGSGTRLTVV.

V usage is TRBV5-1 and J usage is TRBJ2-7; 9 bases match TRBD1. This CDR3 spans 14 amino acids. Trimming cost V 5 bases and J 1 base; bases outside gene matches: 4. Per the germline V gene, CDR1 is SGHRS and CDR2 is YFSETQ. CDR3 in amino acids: CASRDGTGSYEQYF. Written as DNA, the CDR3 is TGCGCCAGCAGGGACGGGACAGGGTCCTACGAGCAGTACTTC.

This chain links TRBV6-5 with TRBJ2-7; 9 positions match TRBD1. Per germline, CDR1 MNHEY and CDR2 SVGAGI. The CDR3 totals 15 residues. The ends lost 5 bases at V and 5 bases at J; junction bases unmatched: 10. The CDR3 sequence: CASSPPGQGVHEQYF. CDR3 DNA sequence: TGTGCCAGCAGTCCCCCGGGACAGGGTGTCCACGAGCAGTACTTC.

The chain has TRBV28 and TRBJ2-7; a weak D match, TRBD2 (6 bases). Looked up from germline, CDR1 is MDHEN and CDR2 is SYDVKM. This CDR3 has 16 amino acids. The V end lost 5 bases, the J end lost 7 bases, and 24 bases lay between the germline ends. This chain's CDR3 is CASSTPSGRIGGEQYF. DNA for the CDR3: TGTGCCAGCAGTACCCCATCCGGACGGATAGGAGGGGAGCAGTACTTC.

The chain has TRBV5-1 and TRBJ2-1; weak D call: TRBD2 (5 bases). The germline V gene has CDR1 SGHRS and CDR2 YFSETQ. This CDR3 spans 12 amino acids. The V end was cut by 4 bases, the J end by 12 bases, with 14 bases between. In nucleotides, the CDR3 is TGCGCCAGCAGCCGGGATGCGGTAGGGCAGTTCTTC. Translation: CASSRDAVGQFF.

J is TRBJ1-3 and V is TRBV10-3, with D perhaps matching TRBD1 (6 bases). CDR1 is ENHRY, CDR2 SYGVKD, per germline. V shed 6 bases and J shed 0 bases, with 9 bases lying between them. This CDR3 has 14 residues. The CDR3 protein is CAISGQSSGNTIYF. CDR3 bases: TGTGCCATCAGCGGACAGTCCTCTGGAAACACCATATATTTT.

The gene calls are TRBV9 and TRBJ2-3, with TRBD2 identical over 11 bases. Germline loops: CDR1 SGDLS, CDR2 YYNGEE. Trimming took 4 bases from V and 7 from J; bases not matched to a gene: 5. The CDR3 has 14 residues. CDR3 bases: TGTGCCAGCAGCACCGGGACTAGCGGATATACGCAGTATTTT. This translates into CASSTGTSGYTQYF.

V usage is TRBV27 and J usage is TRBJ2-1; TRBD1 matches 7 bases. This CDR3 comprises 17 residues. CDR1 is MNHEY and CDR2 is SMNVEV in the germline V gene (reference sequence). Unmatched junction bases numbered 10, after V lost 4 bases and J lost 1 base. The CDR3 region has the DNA TGTGCCAGCAGTTCCCGAACTGGGACAGCTTCCTACAATGAGCAGTTCTTC. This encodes CASSSRTGTASYNEQFF.

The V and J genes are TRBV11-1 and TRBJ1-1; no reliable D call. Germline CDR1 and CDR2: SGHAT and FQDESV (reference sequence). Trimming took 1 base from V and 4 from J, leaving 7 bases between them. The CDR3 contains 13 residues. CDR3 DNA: TGTGCCAGCAGCTTAGGCCAGGCCACTGAAGCTTTCTTT. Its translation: CASSLGQATEAFF.

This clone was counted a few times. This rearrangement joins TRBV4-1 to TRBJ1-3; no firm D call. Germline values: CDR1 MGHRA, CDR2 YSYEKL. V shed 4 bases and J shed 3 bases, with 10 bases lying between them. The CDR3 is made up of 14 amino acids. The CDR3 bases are TGCGCCAGCAGCCCGGCGGAGGTTGGAAACACCATATATTTT. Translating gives CASSPAEVGNTIYF.

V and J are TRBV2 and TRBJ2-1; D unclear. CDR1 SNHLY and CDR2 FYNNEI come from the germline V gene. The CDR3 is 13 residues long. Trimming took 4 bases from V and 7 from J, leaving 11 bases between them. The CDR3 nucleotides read TGTGCCAGCAGTGTCCAGGTGTCAAATGAGCAGTTCTTC. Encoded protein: CASSVQVSNEQFF.

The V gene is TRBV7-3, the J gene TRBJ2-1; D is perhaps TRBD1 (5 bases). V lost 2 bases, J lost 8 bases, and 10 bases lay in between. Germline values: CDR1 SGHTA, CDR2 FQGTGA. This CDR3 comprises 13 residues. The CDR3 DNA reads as TGTGCCAGCAGCTTACAACAGGCCCATGAGCAGTTCTTC. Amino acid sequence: CASSLQQAHEQFF.

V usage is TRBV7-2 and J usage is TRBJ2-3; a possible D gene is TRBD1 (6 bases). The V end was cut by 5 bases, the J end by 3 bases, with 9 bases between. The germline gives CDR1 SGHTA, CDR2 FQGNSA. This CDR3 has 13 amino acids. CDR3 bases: TGTGCCAGCAGCCCCGGACAGACAGATACGCAGTATTTT. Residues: CASSPGQTDTQYF.

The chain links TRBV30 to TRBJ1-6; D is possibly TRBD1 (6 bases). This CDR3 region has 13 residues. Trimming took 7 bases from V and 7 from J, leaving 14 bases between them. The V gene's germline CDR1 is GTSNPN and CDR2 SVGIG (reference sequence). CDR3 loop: CALNREGNSPLHF. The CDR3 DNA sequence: TGTGCCTTAAACAGGGAAGGGAATTCACCCCTCCACTTT. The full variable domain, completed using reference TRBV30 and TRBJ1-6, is SQTIHQWPATLVQPVGSPLSLECTVEGTSNPNLYWYRQAAGRGLQLLFYSVGIGQISSEVPQNLSASRPQDRQFILSSKKLLLSDSGFYLCALNREGNSPLHFGNGTRLTVT.

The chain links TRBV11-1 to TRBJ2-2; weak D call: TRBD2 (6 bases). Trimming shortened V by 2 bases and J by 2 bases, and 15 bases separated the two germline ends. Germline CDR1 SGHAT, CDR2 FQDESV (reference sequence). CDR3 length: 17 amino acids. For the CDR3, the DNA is TGTGCCAGCAGCTTATACGGACGGGGGATTAACACCGGGGAGCTGTTTTTT. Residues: CASSLYGRGINTGELFF.

CDR3 amino acids: CASSQDSGAGLNTEAFF. CDR3 DNA sequence: TGCGCCAGCAGCCAAGATTCAGGGGCCGGACTGAACACTGAAGCTTTCTTT. The genes are TRBV4-1 and TRBJ1-1, with a possible D match to TRBD1 (6 bases). Germline V CDR1 and CDR2: MGHRA, YSYEKL. V was shortened by 0 bases and J by 0 bases, with 14 bases between the two germline ends. This CDR3 spans 17 amino acids.

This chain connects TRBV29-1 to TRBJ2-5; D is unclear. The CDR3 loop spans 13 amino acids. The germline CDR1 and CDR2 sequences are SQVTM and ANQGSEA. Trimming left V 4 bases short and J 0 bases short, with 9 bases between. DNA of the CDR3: TGCAGCGTTGTGGGCAGGAACCAAGAGACCCAGTACTTC. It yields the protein CSVVGRNQETQYF.

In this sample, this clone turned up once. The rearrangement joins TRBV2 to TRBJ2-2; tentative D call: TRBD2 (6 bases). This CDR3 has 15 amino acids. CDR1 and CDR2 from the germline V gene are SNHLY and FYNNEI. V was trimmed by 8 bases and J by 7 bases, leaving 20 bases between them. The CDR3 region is CASSGDFAMGGELFF. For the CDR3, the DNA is TGTGCCAGCTCGGGAGACTTTGCCATGGGCGGGGAGCTGTTTTTT.

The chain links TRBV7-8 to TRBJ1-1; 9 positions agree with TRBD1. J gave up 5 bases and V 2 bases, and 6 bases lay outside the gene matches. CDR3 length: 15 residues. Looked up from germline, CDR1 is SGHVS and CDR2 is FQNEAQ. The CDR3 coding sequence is TGTGCCAGCAGCTTAAGCCGGGACAGGGTAACTGAAGCTTTCTTT. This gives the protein CASSLSRDRVTEAFF.

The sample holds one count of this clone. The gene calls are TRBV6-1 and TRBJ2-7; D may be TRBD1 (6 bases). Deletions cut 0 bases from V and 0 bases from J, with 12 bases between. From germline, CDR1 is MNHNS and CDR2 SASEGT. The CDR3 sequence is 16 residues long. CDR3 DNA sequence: TGTGCCAGCAGTGAAGCCGCCAGGGGATACTCCTACGAGCAGTACTTC. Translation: CASSEAARGYSYEQYF.

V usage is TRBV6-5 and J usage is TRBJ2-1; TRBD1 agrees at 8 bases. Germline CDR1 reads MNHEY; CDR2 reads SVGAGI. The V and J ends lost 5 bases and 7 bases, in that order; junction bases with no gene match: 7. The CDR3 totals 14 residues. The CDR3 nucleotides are TGTGCCAGCAGTCAGGACAGGGTGAGGAATGAGCAGTTCTTC. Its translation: CASSQDRVRNEQFF.

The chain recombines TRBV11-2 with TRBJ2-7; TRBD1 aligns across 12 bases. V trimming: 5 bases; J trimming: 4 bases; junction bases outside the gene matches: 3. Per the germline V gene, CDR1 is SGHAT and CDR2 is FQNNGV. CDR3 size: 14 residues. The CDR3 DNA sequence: TGTGCCAGCAGCACGGGACAGGGGGCGTACGAGCAGTACTTC. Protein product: CASSTGQGAYEQYF. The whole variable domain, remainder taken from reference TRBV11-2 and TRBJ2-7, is EAGVAQSPRYKIIEKRQSVAFWCNPISGHATLYWYQQILGQGPKLLIQFQNNGVVDDSQLPKDRFSAERLKGVDSTLKIQPAKLEDSAVYLCASSTGQGAYEQYFGPGTRLTVT.

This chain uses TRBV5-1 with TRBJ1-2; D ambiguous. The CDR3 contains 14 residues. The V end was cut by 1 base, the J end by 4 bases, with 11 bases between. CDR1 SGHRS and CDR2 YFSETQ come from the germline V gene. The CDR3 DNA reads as TGCGCCAGCAGCTTGACAGCCACTAGCTATGGCTACACCTTC. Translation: CASSLTATSYGYTF.